This passage covers 19 T cell receptor beta chains from one sample sequenced in a study of T cell repertoires in cytomegalovirus infection. TCRdb re-called the reads through MiXCR, storing one row per CDR3 protein. The table includes more than 150,000 distinct CDR3 sequences, around a quarter detected once. The source material was PBMCs. The receptors shown here come from a human donor in good health (CMV status not recorded). Some clones in this sample may be carry-over from other donors' samples.

The chain couples TRBV7-3 to TRBJ2-2; 7 bases line up with TRBD1. V was pared by 1 base and J by 4 bases, with 6 bases of the junction left unmatched. This CDR3 has 16 residues. Germline V gene sequence: CDR1 SGHTA, CDR2 FQGTGA. In DNA, the CDR3 is TGTGCCAGCAGCTTAAATCCAGGGGGTAGCACCGGGGAGCTGTTTTTT. Protein sequence: CASSLNPGGSTGELFF.

This clonotype occurred many times. V gene TRBV7-3 combines with J gene TRBJ2-1; TRBD2 matches 8 bases. The CDR3 sequence is 15 residues long. The germline V gene has CDR1 SGHTA and CDR2 FQGTGA. V was clipped by 3 bases and J by 7 bases; unmatched bases: 8. The CDR3, as DNA: TGTGCCAGCAGCTTGACGGGGGGGCCAGGTAATGAGCAGTTCTTC. Protein: CASSLTGGPGNEQFF.

This clonotype was seen repeatedly, ten times or more. The chain employs TRBV7-2 and TRBJ2-2; D possibly corresponds to TRBD2 (5 bases). Trimming stripped 3 bases from V and 3 bases from J, with 5 bases between. The CDR3 spans 13 residues. CDR1 and CDR2 from the germline V gene are SGHTA and FQGNSA. The CDR3 region has the DNA TGTGCCAGCAGCTTCGGGGACACCGGGGAGCTGTTTTTT. Its translation is CASSFGDTGELFF.

The V and J genes are TRBV19 and TRBJ2-1, with D maybe TRBD1 (6 bases). The CDR3 loop spans 20 amino acids. CDR1 LNHDA and CDR2 SQIVND come from the germline V gene (reference sequence). Trimming removed 5 bases from V and 1 base from J, with 27 bases in between. DNA of the CDR3: TGTGCCAGTAGTGTGACACGCAGGGGAAGTCTAGATGGGTCCTACAATGAGCAGTTCTTC. Translation: CASSVTRRGSLDGSYNEQFF.

The table lists this clonotype with a few counts. V usage is TRBV7-2 and J usage is TRBJ2-1; 12 nucleotides line up with TRBD2. V was pared by 4 bases and J by 9 bases, with 16 bases of the junction left unmatched. CDR1 and CDR2 from the germline V gene are SGHTA and FQGNSA. The CDR3 sequence is 18 residues long. The CDR3: CASSSPSRLAGDGGEQFF. The CDR3 DNA follows: TGTGCCAGCAGCTCCCCCAGCAGACTAGCGGGAGATGGAGGTGAGCAGTTCTTC.

This clonotype was seen at least ten times. The V call is TRBV7-2, the J call TRBJ2-2; perhaps TRBD2 as D (5 bases). CDR1 and CDR2 from the germline V gene are SGHTA and FQGNSA. With 1 base removed from V and 9 bases from J, the gap between germline ends came to 9 bases. The CDR3 sequence is 13 residues long. This CDR3 is CASSLGGRRELFF. CDR3 DNA sequence: TGTGCCAGCAGCTTAGGAGGGCGCAGGGAGCTGTTTTTT.

This chain links TRBV11-3 with TRBJ2-1; D gene ambiguous. Trimming left V 1 base short and J 6 bases short, with 4 bases between. The CDR3 length is 12 residues. Germline values: CDR1 SGHNT, CDR2 YENEEA. CDR3 bases: TGTGCCAGCAGCTTAGGATCCAATGAGCAGTTCTTC. Translating gives CASSLGSNEQFF.

Comment on this clonotype: This sequence may be a read error, since a much larger clone differs from it by one base. V usage is TRBV12-3 or TRBV12-4 and J usage is TRBJ1-6; D is uncertain. CDR3 length: 14 residues. The DNA of the CDR3 is TGTGCCAGCGGCTGGAGCTCCTATAATTCATCCCTCCACTTT. Translated: CASGWSSYNSSLHF.

This chain links TRBV11-2 with TRBJ1-6; 10 bases match TRBD1. The J segment lost 6 bases and the V segment lost 5 bases, leaving 7 bases of the junction unmatched. The CDR3 is 16 residues long. The germline CDR1 and CDR2 sequences are SGHAT and FQNNGV. In DNA, the CDR3 is TGTGCCAGCAGCCGAGCCCGACAGGGGGCTAATTCACCCCTCCACTTT. This encodes CASSRARQGANSPLHF.

This clonotype was observed a handful of times. The genes are TRBV7-9 and TRBJ2-3, with unresolved D. CDR3 length equals 13 residues. The V and J ends lost 8 bases and 6 bases respectively, with 15 bases between them. Germline CDR1 SEHNR, CDR2 FQNEAQ (reference sequence). CDR3 loop: CASRTLTLDTQYF. CDR3 DNA sequence: TGTGCCAGCCGAACCCTCACCCTCGATACGCAGTATTTT.

At least ten counts were recorded for this clonotype. The genes are TRBV7-2 and TRBJ2-7; TRBD1 matches 7 bases. V trimming: 5 bases; J trimming: 5 bases; junction bases outside the gene matches: 9. The CDR3 sequence is 14 residues long. The germline CDR1 and CDR2 sequences are SGHTA and FQGNSA. CDR3: CASSINRGADEQYF. CDR3 sequence (DNA): TGTGCCAGCAGCATAAACAGGGGCGCCGACGAGCAGTACTTC.

By frequency in the sample, this clonotype is medium-sized (0.01 to 0.1%). The chain uses TRBV7-8 and TRBJ1-3; D remains unclear. Germline loops: CDR1 SGHVS, CDR2 FQNEAQ. V was cut by 7 bases and J by 1 base, with 14 bases left in between. The CDR3 spans 15 residues. For the CDR3, the DNA is TGTGCCAGCACCGAACATTTAAATTCTGGAAACACCATATATTTT. It is translated as CASTEHLNSGNTIYF.

The chain recombines TRBV28 with TRBJ2-7, with 8 nucleotides matching TRBD1. The V segment lost 3 bases and the J segment 3 bases; nucleotides outside the gene matches: 4. Germline values: CDR1 MDHEN, CDR2 SYDVKM. This CDR3 has 14 residues. This chain's CDR3 is CASSLWDRLYEQYF. In DNA, the CDR3 is TGTGCCAGCAGTTTGTGGGACAGGCTCTACGAGCAGTACTTC.

This clonotype was found a few times. The chain joins TRBV27 to TRBJ1-6; 7 nucleotides align to TRBD1. Germline loops: CDR1 MNHEY, CDR2 SMNVEV (reference sequence). Losses at the gene ends were 6 bases for V and 7 bases for J; bases not matched to a gene: 12. The CDR3 has 16 amino acids. CDR3 DNA sequence: TGTGCCAGCAGACATAAAAGGGGACAGCCCAATTCACCCCTCCACTTT. Translated: CASRHKRGQPNSPLHF.

The rearrangement uses TRBV6-1 and TRBJ2-7; 12 bases map to TRBD1. With V trimmed by 5 bases and J by 7 bases, 9 bases remained unmatched. From germline, CDR1 is MNHNS and CDR2 SASEGT. CDR3 length: 15 residues. The CDR3 reads CASSRTGTGGGEQYF. Here the CDR3 DNA reads TGTGCCAGCAGTAGAACCGGGACAGGGGGCGGGGAGCAGTACTTC.

This clonotype has just a few counts. The chain uses TRBV3-1 and TRBJ2-6, with 9 bases identical to TRBD1. This CDR3 region has 18 residues. The V gene's germline CDR1 is LGHDT and CDR2 YNNKEL (reference sequence). With 2 bases clipped from V and 0 bases from J, the junction kept 5 bases outside the gene matches. The DNA of the CDR3 is TGTGCCAGCAGCCAATCGACAGGGGGTTACTCTGGGGCCAACGTCCTGACTTTC. It codes for CASSQSTGGYSGANVLTF.

The table lists this clonotype with many counts. The rearrangement joins TRBV7-2 to TRBJ2-3; D uncertain. V was shortened by 5 bases and J by 0 bases, with 12 bases between the two germline ends. Per the germline V gene, CDR1 is SGHTA and CDR2 is FQGNSA. This CDR3 region has 15 residues. The CDR3 sequence is CASSRLGASTDTQYF. CDR3 nucleotides: TGTGCCAGCAGCCGGCTCGGCGCAAGCACAGATACGCAGTATTTT.

This clonotype was counted between two and nine times. This sequence joins TRBV12-3 or TRBV12-4 and TRBJ1-5; D remains ambiguous. The CDR3 covers 14 residues. V shed 10 bases and J shed 0 bases, with 13 bases lying between them. The CDR3 sequence is CATQFGDSNQPQHF. In nucleotides, the CDR3 is TGTGCCACCCAGTTTGGCGATAGCAATCAGCCCCAGCATTTT.

The chain carries TRBV11-2 and TRBJ2-1; D unclear. Looked up from germline, CDR1 is SGHAT and CDR2 is FQNNGV. V was clipped by 7 bases and J by 5 bases, with 9 bases between them. The CDR3 loop spans 12 amino acids. The CDR3 is CASNGQNNEQFF. For the CDR3, the DNA is TGTGCCAGCAACGGGCAGAACAATGAGCAGTTCTTC.